This passage covers 30 T cell receptor beta chains from one sample sequenced in a study of neoadjuvant anti-PD-1 for oral cavity cancer. Sequencing used immunoSEQ multiplex PCR; TCRdb keeps in-frame clones, though not all of them. This table has 75,000 to 100,000 clones, more than 80% appearing once. The sample consisted of PBMCs, taken before nivolumab (anti-PD-1) treatment. These receptors all stem from a person aged 35-79 years with oral cavity squamous cell carcinoma.

The chain combines TRBV25-1 with TRBJ1-2, with 8 bases lining up with TRBD1. The ends lost 4 bases at V and 4 bases at J; junction bases unmatched: 5. Germline CDR1 MGHDK, CDR2 SYGVNS. The CDR3 is 14 amino acids. In DNA, the CDR3 is TGTGCCAGCAGTGGGACAGGGTTAGGCTATGGCTACACCTTC. This codes for CASSGTGLGYGYTF.

This sequence joins TRBV10-1 and TRBJ2-1; TRBD2 agrees at 11 bases. CDR3 size: 15 residues. Germline loops: CDR1 WNHNN, CDR2 SYGVQD (reference sequence). V lost 4 bases, J lost 9 bases, and 8 bases stayed unmatched. DNA of the CDR3: TGCGCCAGCAGTGTCGGCACTAGCGGGAGATTTGAGCAGTTCTTC. This encodes CASSVGTSGRFEQFF.

The chain links TRBV7-8 to TRBJ2-2; TRBD1 matches 11 bases. The CDR3 spans 17 residues. V dropped 5 bases and J dropped 7; count of bases not matched to a gene: 12. Germline V gene sequence: CDR1 SGHVS, CDR2 FQNEAQ. The CDR3 region is CASSRGQGARIGGELFF. CDR3 coding DNA: TGTGCCAGCAGCCGCGGACAGGGGGCGCGAATTGGCGGGGAGCTGTTTTTT.

This chain joins TRBV29-1 and TRBJ2-1; 8 positions match TRBD2. The V segment lost 8 bases and the J segment 7 bases; nucleotides outside the gene matches: 13. There are 14 residues in the CDR3. Germline-derived CDR1 and CDR2 are SQVTM and ANQGSEA. CDR3 coding DNA: TGCAGCTTATCCGGGACTAGAGGCGGGAATGAGCAGTTCTTC. This translates into CSLSGTRGGNEQFF.

The CDR3 reads CASYSGLRSDTQYF. Here the CDR3 DNA reads TGTGCCAGCTACTCGGGACTCAGGTCAGATACGCAGTATTTT. The chain uses TRBV7-2 and TRBJ2-3; D might be TRBD2 (6 bases). V shed 8 bases and J shed 4 bases, with 16 bases lying between them. The CDR3 consists of 14 residues. Germline V CDR1 and CDR2: SGHTA, FQGNSA.

The gene calls are TRBV7-2 and TRBJ2-5; D remains unclear. The CDR3 extends over 13 amino acids. Trimming shortened V by 5 bases and J by 5 bases, and 12 bases separated the two germline ends. CDR1 is SGHTA, CDR2 FQGNSA, per germline. The CDR3 sequence is CASSRSLVETQYF. For the CDR3, the DNA is TGTGCCAGCAGCCGGAGCTTAGTCGAGACCCAGTACTTC.

The chain has TRBV4-1 and TRBJ2-2; 11 nucleotides match TRBD1. The CDR3 has 16 amino acids. Trimming at V came to 4 bases and at J to 5 bases, leaving 6 bases not matched to a gene. The germline V gene has CDR1 MGHRA and CDR2 YSYEKL. The CDR3 DNA reads as TGCGCCAGCAGCCTCGGGACAGGGGGAAGAACCGGGGAGCTGTTTTTT. Encoded protein: CASSLGTGGRTGELFF.

This chain uses TRBV6-1 with TRBJ2-1; TRBD2 aligns across 10 bases. Germline loops: CDR1 MNHNS, CDR2 SASEGT. This CDR3 region has 15 residues. J was trimmed by 5 bases and V by 6 bases; bases with no gene match: 7. The CDR3 DNA sequence: TGTGCCAGCAGGCCGCTAGCGGGAGAGCACAATGAGCAGTTCTTC. Its protein is CASRPLAGEHNEQFF.

The V and J genes are TRBV7-9 and TRBJ2-1; 9 bases line up with TRBD1. The germline V gene has CDR1 SEHNR and CDR2 FQNEAQ (reference sequence). Losses at the gene ends were 5 bases for V and 3 bases for J; bases not matched to a gene: 5. This CDR3 region has 15 residues. The CDR3 region is CASSIRDRVYNEQFF. CDR3 in DNA: TGTGCCAGCAGCATCCGGGACAGGGTCTACAATGAGCAGTTCTTC.

This chain links TRBV11-2 with TRBJ2-2; TRBD1 agrees at 9 bases. Unmatched junction bases numbered 8, after V lost 5 bases and J lost 7 bases. The CDR3 loop spans 15 amino acids. Germline CDR1 is SGHAT and CDR2 is FQNNGV. The CDR3: CASSKDRGGSGELFF. Here the CDR3 DNA reads TGTGCCAGCAGCAAGGACAGGGGAGGTAGCGGGGAGCTGTTTTTT.

The chain joins TRBV10-1 to TRBJ2-7; D is perhaps TRBD1 (5 bases). Germline assignment: CDR1 WNHNN and CDR2 SYGVQD (reference sequence). V was trimmed by 0 bases and J by 3 bases, leaving 9 bases between them. The CDR3 totals 14 residues. The CDR3 is CASSESGRDYEQYF. CDR3 sequence (DNA): TGCGCCAGCAGTGAGTCGGGCAGGGACTACGAGCAGTACTTC.

The V gene is TRBV6-6, the J gene TRBJ1-1; D uncertain. Germline CDR1 reads MNHNY; CDR2 reads SVGAGI (reference sequence). Trimming pared 7 bases from V and 0 bases from J, leaving 9 bases between. CDR3 length equals 13 residues. CDR3 DNA sequence: TGTGCCAGCACATCCGATATGAACACTGAAGCTTTCTTT. Translated, it gives CASTSDMNTEAFF.

The chain joins TRBV11-2 to TRBJ1-4, with TRBD1 matching 7 bases. The length of the CDR3 is 16 residues. The V gene end was trimmed by 7 bases and the J gene end by 0 bases; junction bases not matched to a gene: 8. In germline, CDR1 is SGHAT, CDR2 FQNNGV. The CDR3 loop is CASTMTGLTTNEKLFF. The CDR3 DNA reads as TGTGCCAGCACCATGACAGGGCTCACAACTAATGAAAAACTGTTTTTT.

The chain employs TRBV5-4 and TRBJ2-2; D not resolved. Germline V gene sequence: CDR1 SGHNT, CDR2 YYREEE (reference sequence). The CDR3 is 17 residues long. Trimming removed 1 base from V and 5 bases from J, with 18 bases in between. The CDR3 loop reads CASSLIYAGDGTGELFF. CDR3 bases: TGTGCCAGCAGCTTGATTTACGCCGGTGATGGGACCGGGGAGCTGTTTTTT.

In the case of this clone: One end of the junction fails to match germline, which may point to a read error. The chain employs TRBV7-7 and TRBJ2-1, with TRBD2 matching 8 bases. The CDR3 totals 15 residues. CDR1 is SSHAT, CDR2 FNYEAQ, per germline (reference sequence). The CDR3 region is CASSFGLAGNNEQFF. CDR3 in DNA: TGTGCTAGCAGCTTCGGCCTAGCGGGCAATAATGAGCAGTTCTTC.

This clone was recorded once. The same CDR3 is also encoded by other DNA sequences in this sample. CDR3 protein: CASSDRGINQPQHF. For the CDR3, the DNA is TGTGCCAGCAGTGACAGGGGAATAAATCAGCCCCAGCATTTT. The chain links TRBV2 to TRBJ1-5; perhaps TRBD1 as D (6 bases). Germline V gives CDR1 SNHLY, CDR2 FYNNEI. The CDR3 sequence is 14 residues long. Trimming shortened V by 3 bases and J by 4 bases, and 10 bases separated the two germline ends.

This clone was counted a single time. The J gene is TRBJ1-1, the V gene TRBV29-1; D gene ambiguous. The V and J ends lost 6 bases and 8 bases respectively, with 4 bases between them. The CDR3 covers 8 residues. The germline gives CDR1 SQVTM, CDR2 ANQGSEA. The CDR3 is CSVPEAFF. The CDR3 DNA is TGCAGCGTACCCGAAGCTTTCTTT.

This chain uses TRBV7-6 with TRBJ2-1, with 8 positions matching TRBD1. V shed 5 bases and J 4 bases; nucleotides not matched to a gene: 4. The CDR3 covers 14 residues. CDR1 SGHVS and CDR2 FNYEAQ come from the germline V gene. CDR3 sequence reads: CASSRRTGYNEQFF. The CDR3 bases are TGTGCCAGCAGCCGACGGACAGGGTACAATGAGCAGTTCTTC.

V gene TRBV2 combines with J gene TRBJ2-1, with 8 bases lining up with TRBD2. The germline V gene encodes CDR1 SNHLY and CDR2 FYNNEI. The CDR3 contains 15 residues. The V segment lost 6 bases and the J segment 3 bases; nucleotides outside the gene matches: 7. In nucleotides, the CDR3 is TGTGCCAGCAGGCGAGAACTAGCGGTCTACAATGAGCAGTTCTTC. As protein: CASRRELAVYNEQFF.

The chain recombines TRBV5-1 with TRBJ2-5, with TRBD1 as a possible D gene (6 bases). V was clipped by 2 bases and J by 4 bases, with 9 bases between them. Germline V CDR1 and CDR2: SGHRS, YFSETQ. CDR3 size: 13 residues. This chain's CDR3 is CASSLTGLETQYF. The DNA for the CDR3 is TGCGCCAGCAGCTTAACAGGGTTAGAGACCCAGTACTTC. The variable domain in full, with the rest retrieved from reference TRBV5-1 and TRBJ2-5, is KAGVTQTPRYLIKTRGQQVTLSCSPISGHRSVSWYQQTPGQGLQFLFEYFSETQRNKGNFPGRFSGRQFSNSRSEMNVSTLELGDSALYLCASSLTGLETQYFGPGTRLLVL.

This sequence joins TRBV4-1 and TRBJ2-7; unclear D gene. Looked up from germline, CDR1 is MGHRA and CDR2 is YSYEKL. The CDR3 runs to 15 residues. V gave up 0 bases and J gave up 4 bases, with 13 bases separating them. CDR3 DNA: TGCGCCAGCAGCCAAGAGAGTACAGTTCCGTACGAGCAGTACTTC. Its protein product is CASSQESTVPYEQYF.

This chain connects TRBV25-1 to TRBJ1-2; 12 bases are shared with TRBD1. J was trimmed by 3 bases and V by 4 bases; bases with no gene match: 12. The germline V gene encodes CDR1 MGHDK and CDR2 SYGVNS. This CDR3 is 18 amino acids long. The CDR3, as DNA: TGTGCCAGCAGTGCACCGGGACAGGGGGCGCCGGGTGACTATGGCTACACCTTC. Translating gives CASSAPGQGAPGDYGYTF.

The count of this clone is one. J is TRBJ2-5 and V is TRBV5-1; D gene unclear. There are 15 residues in the CDR3. The V end was cut by 0 bases, the J end by 1 base, with 10 bases between. CDR1 and CDR2 (germline): SGHRS, YFSETQ. This chain's CDR3 is CASSLVGSPQETQYF. In DNA form, the CDR3 reads TGCGCCAGCAGCTTGGTGGGTAGCCCCCAAGAGACCCAGTACTTC.

V usage is TRBV2 and J usage is TRBJ1-1; no definite D call. V was clipped by 5 bases and J by 4 bases, with 8 bases between them. The length of the CDR3 is 12 residues. Germline V lookup: CDR1 SNHLY, CDR2 FYNNEI. The CDR3 coding sequence is TGTGCCAGCAGTTGGACGGGCACTGAAGCTTTCTTT. As protein: CASSWTGTEAFF. Based on the CDR3 plus reference TRBV2 and TRBJ1-1, the full variable domain is EPEVTQTPSHQVTQMGQEVILRCVPISNHLYFYWYRQILGQKVEFLVSFYNNEISEKSEIFDDQFSVERPDGSNFTLKIRSTKLEDSAMYFCASSWTGTEAFFGQGTRLTVV.

This chain links TRBV30 with TRBJ1-1; possibly TRBD1 for D (6 bases). Germline loops: CDR1 GTSNPN, CDR2 SVGIG (reference sequence). Trimming pared 4 bases from V and 4 bases from J, leaving 19 bases between. CDR3 size: 15 residues. CDR3 amino acids: CAWKGVRNRGTEAFF. In DNA form, the CDR3 reads TGTGCCTGGAAGGGGGTCAGGAACAGAGGCACTGAAGCTTTCTTT.

The CDR3 loop is CASSVSRVSGYEQYF. The CDR3 coding sequence is TGCGCCAGCAGTGTTAGCAGGGTATCGGGCTACGAGCAGTACTTC. This chain connects TRBV10-2 to TRBJ2-7, with D perhaps TRBD1 (5 bases). Germline assignment: CDR1 WSHSY and CDR2 SAAADI. V was clipped by 4 bases and J by 3 bases, with 16 bases between them. This CDR3 contains 15 residues.

The chain is built from TRBV19 and TRBJ2-7; D is ambiguous. The V gene's germline CDR1 is LNHDA and CDR2 SQIVND (reference sequence). The ends were cut back, 8 bases at V and 5 bases at J, with 7 bases in the middle. The CDR3 extends over 10 amino acids. Here the CDR3 reads CASRWDEQYF. The DNA for the CDR3 is TGTGCCAGTCGGTGGGACGAGCAGTACTTC.

This rearrangement joins TRBV19 to TRBJ2-7; 7 bases align to TRBD1. This CDR3 is 13 amino acids long. Germline V CDR1 and CDR2: LNHDA, SQIVND (reference sequence). The V and J ends lost 5 bases and 4 bases, in that order; junction bases with no gene match: 5. CDR3 bases: TGTGCCAGTAGTCCCGGGACAGTATACGAGCAGTACTTC. Its translation: CASSPGTVYEQYF.

CDR3 in amino acids: CASSPLRDTGELFF. The CDR3 bases are TGTGCCAGTAGTCCCCTTCGGGACACCGGGGAGCTGTTTTTT. The J gene is TRBJ2-2, the V gene TRBV19; D unresolved. V was shortened by 5 bases and J by 3 bases, with 10 bases between the two germline ends. Germline lookup yields CDR1 LNHDA and CDR2 SQIVND (reference sequence). The length of the CDR3 is 14 residues.

This sequence joins TRBV5-8 and TRBJ1-3, with D unresolved. Per germline, CDR1 SGHTS and CDR2 YDEGEE. The CDR3 runs 15 residues. Trimming cost V 0 bases and J 0 bases, with 7 bases left between them. Here the CDR3 DNA reads TGTGCCAGCAGCTTGGCCGCCGCCTCTGGAAACACCATATATTTT. It translates to CASSLAAASGNTIYF.